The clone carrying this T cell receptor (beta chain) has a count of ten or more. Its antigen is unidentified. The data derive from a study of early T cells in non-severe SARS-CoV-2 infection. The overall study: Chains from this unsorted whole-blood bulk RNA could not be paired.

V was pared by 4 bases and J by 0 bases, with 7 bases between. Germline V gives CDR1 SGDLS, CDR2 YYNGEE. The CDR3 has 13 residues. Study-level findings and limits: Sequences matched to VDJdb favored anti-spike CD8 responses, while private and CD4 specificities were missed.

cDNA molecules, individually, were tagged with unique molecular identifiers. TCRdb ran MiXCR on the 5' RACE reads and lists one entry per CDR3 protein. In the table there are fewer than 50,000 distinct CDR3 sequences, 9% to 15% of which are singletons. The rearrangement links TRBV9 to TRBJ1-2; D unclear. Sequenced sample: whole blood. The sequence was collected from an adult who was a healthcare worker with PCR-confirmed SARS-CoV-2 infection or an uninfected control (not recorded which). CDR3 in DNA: TGTGCCAGCAGCCTGGAGCCTAACTATGGCTACACCTTC. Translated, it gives CASSLEPNYGYTF.